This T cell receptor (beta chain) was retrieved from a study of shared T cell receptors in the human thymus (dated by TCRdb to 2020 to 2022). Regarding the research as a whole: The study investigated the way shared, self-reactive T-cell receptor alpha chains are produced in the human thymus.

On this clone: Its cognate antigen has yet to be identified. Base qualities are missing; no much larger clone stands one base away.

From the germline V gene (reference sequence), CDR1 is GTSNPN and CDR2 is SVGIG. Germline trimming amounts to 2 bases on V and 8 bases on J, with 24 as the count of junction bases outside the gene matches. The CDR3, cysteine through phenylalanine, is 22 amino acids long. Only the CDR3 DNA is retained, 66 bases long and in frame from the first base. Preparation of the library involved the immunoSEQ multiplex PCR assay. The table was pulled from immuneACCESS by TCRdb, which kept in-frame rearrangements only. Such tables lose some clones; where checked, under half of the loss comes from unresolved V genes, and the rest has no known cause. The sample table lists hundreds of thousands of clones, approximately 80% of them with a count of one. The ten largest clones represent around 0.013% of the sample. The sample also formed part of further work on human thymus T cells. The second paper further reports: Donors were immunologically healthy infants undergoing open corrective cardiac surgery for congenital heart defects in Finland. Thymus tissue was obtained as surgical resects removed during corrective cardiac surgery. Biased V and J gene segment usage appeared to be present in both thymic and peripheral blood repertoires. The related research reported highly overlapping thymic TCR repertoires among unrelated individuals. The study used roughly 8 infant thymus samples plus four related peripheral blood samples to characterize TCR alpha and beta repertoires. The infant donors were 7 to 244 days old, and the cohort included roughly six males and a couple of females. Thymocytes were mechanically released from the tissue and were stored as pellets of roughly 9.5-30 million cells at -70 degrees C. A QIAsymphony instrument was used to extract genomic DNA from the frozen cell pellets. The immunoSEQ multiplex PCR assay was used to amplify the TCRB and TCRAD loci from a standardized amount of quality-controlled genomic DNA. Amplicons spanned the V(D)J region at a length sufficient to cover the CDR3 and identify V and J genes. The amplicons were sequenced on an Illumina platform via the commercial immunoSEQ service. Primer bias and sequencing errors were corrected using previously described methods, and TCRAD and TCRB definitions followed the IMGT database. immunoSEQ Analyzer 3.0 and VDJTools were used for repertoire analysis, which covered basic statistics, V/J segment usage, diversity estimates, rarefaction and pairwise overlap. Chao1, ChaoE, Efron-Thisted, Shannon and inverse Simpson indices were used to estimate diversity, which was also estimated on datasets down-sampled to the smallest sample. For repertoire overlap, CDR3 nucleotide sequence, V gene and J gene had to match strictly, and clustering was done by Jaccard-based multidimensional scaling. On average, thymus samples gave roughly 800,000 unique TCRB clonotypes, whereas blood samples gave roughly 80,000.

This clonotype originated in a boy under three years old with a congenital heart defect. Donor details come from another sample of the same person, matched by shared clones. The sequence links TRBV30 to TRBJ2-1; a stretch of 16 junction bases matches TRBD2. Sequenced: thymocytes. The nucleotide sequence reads TGTGCCTGGAGTCCAAAAGGGGGCTTTGGGACTAGCGGGAGGGCTGGGGGCTATGAGCAGTTCTTC. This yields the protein CAWSPKGGFGTSGRAGGYEQFF.